The next 9 T cell receptor beta chains were all read from a single sample in a study of T cell changes during pregnancy in multiple sclerosis. Sequencing was performed with immunoSEQ multiplex PCR; in TCRdb, only in-frame clones are kept and a portion is missing. The sample lists approximately 30,000 clones; roughly nine tenths were seen once. This material consisted of CD8+ T cells from peripheral blood mononuclear cells, taken in the first trimester of pregnancy. The origin of the receptors is a female donor with multiple sclerosis, enrolled in a pregnancy study.

The chain carries TRBV7-9 and TRBJ2-5, with 8 bases aligning to TRBD1. V was pared by 4 bases and J by 3 bases, with 13 bases of the junction left unmatched. CDR1 SEHNR and CDR2 FQNEAQ come from the germline V gene (reference sequence). This CDR3 has 17 amino acids. DNA for the CDR3: TGTGCCAGCAGCTCCCCTGCGGCAGGGGGCCTGAAAGAGACCCAGTACTTC. Its protein is CASSSPAAGGLKETQYF.

The rearrangement joins TRBV7-9 to TRBJ1-2; 9 bases agree with TRBD1. The CDR3 length is 15 residues. Germline-derived CDR1 and CDR2 are SEHNR and FQNEAQ (reference sequence). J lost 5 bases, V lost 1 base, and 5 bases had no gene match. This CDR3 is CASSLGTGAPYGYTF. The CDR3 DNA sequence: TGTGCCAGCAGCTTAGGGACAGGGGCCCCGTATGGCTACACCTTC.

The chain recombines TRBV19 with TRBJ1-5; tentatively, D is TRBD1 (5 bases). CDR3 length: 15 amino acids. Per the germline V gene, CDR1 is LNHDA and CDR2 is SQIVND (reference sequence). Trimming took off 3 bases at V and 3 bases at J, with 12 bases between the two ends. This CDR3 is CASSISGDLNQPQHF. The CDR3 DNA reads as TGTGCCAGTAGTATTAGCGGGGACCTCAATCAGCCCCAGCATTTT.

The J gene is TRBJ2-7, the V gene TRBV4-1, with D maybe TRBD1 (6 bases). The ends were cut back, 3 bases at V and 3 bases at J, with 12 bases in the middle. This CDR3 comprises 14 residues. Germline V gene data show CDR1 as MGHRA and CDR2 as YSYEKL. CDR3 nucleotides: TGCGCCAGCAGCCAGTTACAGACAGGCTACGAGCAGTACTTC. Its protein is CASSQLQTGYEQYF.

This rearrangement joins TRBV7-9 to TRBJ1-2; 9 bases match TRBD1. The CDR3 loop spans 16 amino acids. Germline lookup yields CDR1 SEHNR and CDR2 FQNEAQ (reference sequence). Losses at the gene ends were 0 bases for V and 4 bases for J; bases not matched to a gene: 6. CDR3 protein: CASSLAGQGWTYGYTF. The CDR3 region has the DNA TGTGCCAGCAGCTTAGCGGGACAGGGTTGGACCTATGGCTACACCTTC.

This chain connects TRBV28 to TRBJ2-1; 10 positions agree with TRBD1. V shed 1 base and J 6 bases; nucleotides not matched to a gene: 3. The germline V gene has CDR1 MDHEN and CDR2 SYDVKM. This CDR3 has 15 residues. The CDR3 is CASSLSGQGTNEQFF. The DNA for the CDR3 is TGTGCCAGCAGTTTATCGGGACAGGGGACCAATGAGCAGTTCTTC.

The chain is built from TRBV6-6 and TRBJ2-3; weak D call: TRBD2 (5 bases). V was cut by 2 bases and J by 3 bases, with 9 bases left in between. The germline V gene encodes CDR1 MNHNY and CDR2 SVGAGI (reference sequence). This CDR3 has 14 residues. In DNA form, the CDR3 reads TGTGCCAGCAGTTACATGACGGGAACAGATACGCAGTATTTT. Encoded protein: CASSYMTGTDTQYF.

Turning to this clone: Different DNA sequences within this sample yield the same CDR3. The rearrangement links TRBV4-1 to TRBJ1-2; D is perhaps TRBD1 (5 bases). The germline gives CDR1 MGHRA, CDR2 YSYEKL. Trimming pared 3 bases from V and 13 bases from J, leaving 12 bases between. The CDR3 is made up of 11 amino acids. The CDR3 region is CASSHTRGTTF. The CDR3 nucleotides are TGCGCCAGCAGCCATACTCGGGGGACCACCTTC.

The V call is TRBV5-6, the J call TRBJ1-2, with TRBD1 matching 7 bases. The CDR3 totals 17 residues. J lost 4 bases, V lost 2 bases, and 14 bases had no gene match. Germline-derived CDR1 and CDR2 are SGHDT and YYEEEE. The CDR3 reads CASSFDTGDRIIYGYTF. The CDR3 region has the DNA TGTGCCAGCAGCTTCGACACAGGGGATAGAATCATCTATGGCTACACCTTC. Using reference TRBV5-6 and TRBJ1-2 for the parts outside the CDR3, the full variable domain is DAGVTQSPTHLIKTRGQQVTLRCSPKSGHDTVSWYQQALGQGPQFIFQYYEEEERQRGNFPDRFSGHQFPNYSSELNVNALLLGDSALYLCASSFDTGDRIIYGYTFGSGTRLTVV.